This passage covers 7 T cell receptor beta chains from one sample sequenced in a study of blood T cell repertoires in COVID-19. This table comes from immunoSEQ multiplex PCR, and its TCRdb copy is limited to in-frame clones, with some not included. The profile shows 250,000 to 350,000 clones, about 92% of them singletons. Sample: PBMCs or T cells enriched from blood (not recorded which). The receptors were sampled from a woman in her thirties who had recovered from COVID-19.

The rearrangement uses TRBV27 and TRBJ1-1; possibly TRBD1 for D (5 bases). Per the germline V gene, CDR1 is MNHEY and CDR2 is SMNVEV (reference sequence). This CDR3 comprises 13 residues. V was cut by 3 bases and J by 7 bases, with 12 bases left in between. CDR3 residues: CASSFGASGEAFF. In DNA, the CDR3 is TGTGCCAGCAGTTTTGGGGCCTCGGGTGAAGCTTTCTTT.

V usage is TRBV20-1 and J usage is TRBJ1-6; 7 bases fit TRBD1. Losses at the gene ends were 3 bases for V and 5 bases for J; bases not matched to a gene: 4. This CDR3 is 14 amino acids long. CDR1 is DFQATT and CDR2 is SNEGSKA in the germline V gene (reference sequence). The CDR3 region is CSASRDRDNSPLHF. The CDR3 DNA follows: TGCAGTGCTAGTCGGGACAGAGATAATTCACCCCTCCACTTT.

This sequence joins TRBV2 and TRBJ1-2; 11 nucleotides line up with TRBD1. The CDR3 loop spans 16 amino acids. The V gene end was trimmed by 6 bases and the J gene end by 8 bases; junction bases not matched to a gene: 14. Germline assignment: CDR1 SNHLY and CDR2 FYNNEI. The CDR3 DNA reads TGTGCCAGCAGCCAAGCTCCGGGACAGGGGGAGGTAGGCTACACCTTC. Amino acids: CASSQAPGQGEVGYTF.

In DNA, the CDR3 is TGTGCCAGCAGCTTGGGGACAGGGGGCGATGGACAGCCCCAGCATTTT. Encoded protein: CASSLGTGGDGQPQHF. The chain recombines TRBV5-8 with TRBJ1-5, with 11 bases that match TRBD1. Germline V lookup: CDR1 SGHTS, CDR2 YDEGEE. The CDR3 has 16 amino acids. With V trimmed by 0 bases and J by 7 bases, 6 bases remained unmatched.

This clone was observed once. The chain recombines TRBV18 with TRBJ1-1; D ambiguous. Germline V CDR1 and CDR2: KGHSH, LQKENI. Trimming removed 3 bases from V and 0 bases from J, with 14 bases in between. CDR3 size: 16 residues. CDR3 loop: CASSPRELPMNTEAFF. CDR3 in DNA: TGTGCCAGCTCACCGAGGGAGCTCCCTATGAACACTGAAGCTTTCTTT.

The chain is built from TRBV18 and TRBJ1-3; D perhaps matches TRBD1 (5 bases). Trimming took 2 bases from V and 4 from J, leaving 12 bases between them. This CDR3 spans 15 amino acids. Germline CDR1 reads KGHSH; CDR2 reads LQKENI. Here the CDR3 reads CASSPMKGRGNTIYF. Written as DNA, the CDR3 is TGTGCCAGCTCACCAATGAAGGGGCGCGGAAACACCATATATTTT.

The chain recombines TRBV5-1 with TRBJ2-1, with a tentative D call TRBD2 (6 bases). V lost 7 bases and J lost 0, with 11 bases in between. In germline, CDR1 is SGHRS, CDR2 YFSETQ. The CDR3 totals 14 residues. In DNA, the CDR3 is TGCGCCAGCGGAACTAGCAACTCCTACAATGAGCAGTTCTTC. It is translated as CASGTSNSYNEQFF.